These 31 T cell receptor beta chains were sequenced from one sample in a study of regulatory T cells in long-lasting Graves disease (dated by TCRdb to the early 2020s). The time point label on this specimen signifies: newly diagnosed GD, antithyroid drugs for less than 3 months. For both TCR sequencing and RNA sequencing, RNA was extracted from PBMCs in TRIzol. The receptor library was made with multiplex PCR. Instrument on record: Illumina HiSeq 4000. iRepertoire HTBI primers and Arm-PCR amplification of CDR3 regions were used to construct TCR beta libraries. The raw public data were reprocessed by TCRdb itself: fastp quality trimming at Q25, MiXCR clonotype calling, in-frame beta chains only. Each entry is one CDR3 protein sequence, shown with its most common DNA and genes. In this sample the table shows 500,000 or so distinct CDR3 sequences, around 15% of which occur a single time. The ten largest clones capture 17% of the sample.

The sample was also reused in another study, on T cells in Graves' hyperthyroidism and ophthalmopathy.

The sequenced sample was peripheral blood mononuclear cells (PBMCs), obtained at new diagnosis, from a patient treated with antithyroid drugs. These receptors originate from a woman aged 45 to 65 with Graves disease. Donor details come from another sample of the same person, matched by shared clones.

This clonotype has a count of ten or more. The rearrangement uses TRBV5-1 and TRBJ2-1; TRBD1 is a possible D gene (6 bases). The germline V gene encodes CDR1 SGHRS and CDR2 YFSETQ. Trimming took off 7 bases at V and 4 bases at J, with 15 bases between the two ends. This CDR3 comprises 14 residues. The CDR3 sequence: CASCRDNGYNEQFF. The CDR3 nucleotides are TGCGCCAGCTGTCGGGACAACGGTTACAATGAGCAGTTCTTC.

To note about this clonotype: A clone one base away is much larger, so this may be a read error. J is TRBJ1-3 and V is TRBV12-3 or TRBV12-4; D remains unclear. Trimming cost V 6 bases and J 2 bases, with 14 bases left between them. The CDR3 totals 15 residues. The CDR3: CASSRYRMTGNTIYF. DNA of the CDR3: TGTGCCAGCAGCCGATACAGAATGACTGGAAACACCATATATTTT.

This clonotype came up many times. The chain has TRBV30 and TRBJ2-7; D ambiguous. The CDR3 sequence is 13 residues long. CDR1 GTSNPN and CDR2 SVGIG come from the germline V gene (reference sequence). Trimming stripped 4 bases from V and 5 bases from J, with 15 bases between. The CDR3 DNA reads TGTGCCTGGATCATTCCTCCGGGCCACGAGCAGTACTTC. Its protein is CAWIIPPGHEQYF.

This clonotype has just a few counts. Here the CDR3 DNA reads TGTGCCAGCAGAATGACAGGGACGGGCTATGGCTACACCTTC. Encoded protein: CASRMTGTGYGYTF. V is TRBV27 and J is TRBJ1-2; TRBD1 aligns across 7 bases. The CDR3 consists of 14 residues. Germline CDR1 is MNHEY and CDR2 is SMNVEV (reference sequence). V shed 6 bases and J 4 bases; nucleotides not matched to a gene: 8.

The chain uses TRBV6-9 and TRBJ1-2; 8 bases fit TRBD1. Unmatched junction bases numbered 7, after V lost 3 bases and J lost 4 bases. This CDR3 has 15 residues. The germline V gene encodes CDR1 MNHGY and CDR2 SVAAGI. In nucleotides, the CDR3 is TGTGCCAGCAGTTACGGGTCAGGGGGCACCTATGGCTACACCTTC. Its protein is CASSYGSGGTYGYTF.

This clonotype was picked up many times. The chain links TRBV5-5 to TRBJ1-4; D possibly corresponds to TRBD1 (6 bases). The CDR3 loop spans 16 amino acids. The germline gives CDR1 SGHKS, CDR2 YYEKEE (reference sequence). The ends were cut back, 4 bases at V and 8 bases at J, with 21 bases in the middle. The CDR3 DNA sequence: TGTGCCAGCAGCCCCGGGACACTTAGGGGTGAGGAAAAACTGTTTTTT. Its translation: CASSPGTLRGEEKLFF.

This chain joins TRBV4-2 and TRBJ1-1; TRBD1 is a possible D gene (5 bases). This CDR3 comprises 15 residues. V was trimmed by 0 bases and J by 3 bases, leaving 11 bases between them. The germline CDR1 and CDR2 sequences are LGHNA and YNFKEQ. CDR3 sequence (DNA): TGTGCCAGCAGCCAAGATTGGGGACGCGACACTGAAGCTTTCTTT. Its translation is CASSQDWGRDTEAFF.

This clonotype came up a few times. In this CDR3 the conserved last residue, phenylalanine or tryptophan, is missing, so a read error is likely. The CDR3 DNA is TGTGCCAGCAGTTCGACAGGGGCCCAGTACAATGAGCAGTTCCTC. Residues: CASSSTGAQYNEQFL. The rearrangement joins TRBV28 to TRBJ2-1; TRBD1 matches at 8 bases. The CDR3 spans 15 residues. Germline V gene data show CDR1 as MDHEN and CDR2 as SYDVKM. Trimming at V came to 4 bases and at J to 4 bases, leaving 6 bases not matched to a gene.

This clonotype was seen only a few times. The chain combines TRBV3-1 with TRBJ2-3; 10 bases map to TRBD2. The CDR3 is 15 amino acids. Germline V gives CDR1 LGHDT, CDR2 YNNKEL (reference sequence). Trimming at V came to 5 bases and at J to 7 bases, leaving 9 bases not matched to a gene. This chain's CDR3 is CASSNGLAGAYTQYF. In DNA, the CDR3 is TGTGCCAGCAGCAATGGGCTAGCGGGAGCCTATACGCAGTATTTT.

To note about this clonotype: This may stem from a read error, because a much larger clone lies one nucleotide away. V gene TRBV13 combines with J gene TRBJ1-5; D may be TRBD1 (5 bases). CDR1 and CDR2 (germline): PRHDT, FYEKMQ (reference sequence). The length of the CDR3 is 16 residues. Trimming cost V 2 bases and J 3 bases, with 14 bases left between them. CDR3 sequence reads: CASSLRRGHDNQPQHF. The CDR3 region has the DNA TGTGCCAGCAGCTTACGGCGAGGACACGACAATCAGCCCCAGCATTTT.

This sequence joins TRBV6-5 and TRBJ2-1, with D perhaps given as TRBD1 or TRBD2 (5 bases each). The J call is uncertain, as TRBJ2-5 better fits the DNA end. The CDR3 runs 16 residues. Germline values: CDR1 MNHEY, CDR2 SVGAGI. CDR3 in DNA: TGTGCCAGCAGTTACAGAGGGACCAAAGACCAAGAGACCCAGTACTTC. This translates into CASSYRGTKDQETQYF.

This clonotype has a handful of counts. The chain recombines TRBV6-6 with TRBJ1-1; tentative D call: TRBD1 (5 bases). The CDR3 totals 14 residues. V was cut by 0 bases and J by 5 bases, with 10 bases left in between. The germline V gene encodes CDR1 MNHNY and CDR2 SVGAGI (reference sequence). CDR3 nucleotides: TGTGCCAGCAGTTACTCGAGAGGGGTAACTGAAGCTTTCTTT. It is translated as CASSYSRGVTEAFF.

This clonotype was recorded at least ten times. The V call is TRBV7-8, the J call TRBJ2-5; 10 positions match TRBD2. Germline V CDR1 and CDR2: SGHVS, FQNEAQ. V was clipped by 0 bases and J by 4 bases; unmatched bases: 2. The CDR3 has 15 residues. This CDR3 is CASSLAGTSAETQYF. In nucleotides, the CDR3 is TGTGCCAGCAGCTTAGCGGGGACTAGCGCAGAGACCCAGTACTTC.

This clonotype was seen repeatedly, ten times or more. The DNA for the CDR3 is TGTGCCAGCAGTCCCCCAACAGCCGGGAGGGCCGAGGAGACCCAGTACTTC. Translated, it gives CASSPPTAGRAEETQYF. This rearrangement joins TRBV28 to TRBJ2-5; TRBD2 aligns across 8 bases. There are 17 residues in the CDR3. Trimming took 5 bases from V and 5 from J; bases not matched to a gene: 16. Germline lookup yields CDR1 MDHEN and CDR2 SYDVKM.

A few counts support this clonotype. This sequence joins TRBV3-1 and TRBJ2-3; no reliable D call. Trimming took 2 bases from V and 5 from J, leaving 5 bases between them. The V gene's germline CDR1 is LGHDT and CDR2 YNNKEL (reference sequence). This CDR3 region has 12 residues. CDR3 nucleotides: TGTGCCAGCAGCCAAAGGCAAGATACGCAGTATTTT. It specifies CASSQRQDTQYF.

V is TRBV27 and J is TRBJ2-2, with D possibly being TRBD2 (6 bases). This CDR3 has 12 residues. Trimming cost V 6 bases and J 6 bases, with 8 bases left between them. Germline V CDR1 and CDR2: MNHEY, SMNVEV (reference sequence). This CDR3 is CASRGLSGELFF. CDR3 coding DNA: TGTGCCAGCAGGGGACTCTCCGGGGAGCTGTTTTTT.

The sample holds many counts of this clonotype. J is TRBJ1-2 and V is TRBV12-3 or TRBV12-4, with a possible D match to TRBD1 (6 bases). The length of the CDR3 is 12 residues. V lost 8 bases to trimming and J lost 6 bases, with 13 bases between them. CDR3 DNA sequence: TGTGCCAGCCGCTCGGGGGCCCATGGCTACACCTTC. Translation: CASRSGAHGYTF.

This clonotype was counted many times. The chain has TRBV28 and TRBJ2-7; D remains ambiguous. Trimming shortened V by 6 bases and J by 2 bases, and 11 bases separated the two germline ends. CDR1 is MDHEN, CDR2 SYDVKM, per germline. The CDR3 runs 13 residues. CDR3 loop: CASSLGSPYEQYF. CDR3 nucleotide sequence: TGTGCCAGCAGCTTAGGCAGTCCCTACGAGCAGTACTTC.

This clonotype was seen more than once but under ten times. This could be a read error, since a much larger clone is one nucleotide away. The V gene is TRBV11-2, the J gene TRBJ2-7; D gene ambiguous. CDR1 is SGHAT and CDR2 is FQNNGV in the germline V gene. The CDR3 covers 14 residues. V lost 2 bases and J lost 1, with 9 bases in between. CDR3 residues: CASSLPNYSYEQYF. CDR3 DNA sequence: TGTGCCAGCAGCTTACCCAATTATTCCTACGAGCAGTACTTC.

The table lists this clonotype with many counts. The CDR3: CAWSDLGSGPFNEQFF. The DNA for the CDR3 is TGTGCCTGGAGCGACCTTGGGAGCGGACCTTTCAATGAGCAGTTCTTC. The chain is built from TRBV30 and TRBJ2-1; D possibly corresponds to TRBD2 (5 bases). The ends were cut back, 3 bases at V and 6 bases at J, with 21 bases in the middle. The CDR3 spans 16 residues. The germline V gene encodes CDR1 GTSNPN and CDR2 SVGIG (reference sequence).

The chain couples TRBV29-1 to TRBJ2-6; D gene unclear. Germline CDR1 reads SQVTM; CDR2 reads ANQGSEA. Trimming removed 5 bases at V and 0 bases at J, with 8 bases between. The CDR3 loop spans 14 amino acids. This chain's CDR3 is CSVPQHSGANVLTF. The CDR3 DNA sequence: TGCAGCGTTCCCCAACACTCTGGGGCCAACGTCCTGACTTTC.

This clonotype was observed many times. V is TRBV28 and J is TRBJ2-1; D is uncertain. The germline gives CDR1 MDHEN, CDR2 SYDVKM. Trimming cost V 3 bases and J 0 bases, with 9 bases left between them. The CDR3 runs to 15 residues. The CDR3 reads CASSFDFISYNEQFF. DNA of the CDR3: TGTGCCAGCAGTTTCGACTTTATCTCCTACAATGAGCAGTTCTTC.

This clonotype has more than one count but fewer than ten. The chain carries TRBV3-1 and TRBJ2-7, with a weak D call TRBD1 (5 bases). This CDR3 is built from 14 residues. Per germline, CDR1 LGHDT and CDR2 YNNKEL (reference sequence). The V end was cut by 3 bases, the J end by 2 bases, with 11 bases between. CDR3 DNA sequence: TGTGCCAGCAGCCATCAGGACACCGCCTACGAGCAGTACTTC. This encodes CASSHQDTAYEQYF.

With regard to this clonotype: Compared with germline, one end of the junction differs, possibly owing to a read error. The chain carries TRBV3-1 and TRBJ1-2, with D possibly matching TRBD1 (5 bases). CDR1 is LGHDT and CDR2 is YNNKEL in the germline V gene (reference sequence). The CDR3 totals 13 residues. The CDR3 here is CASNQDSGNGYTF. DNA of the CDR3: TGTGCCAGCAACCAAGATTCAGGGAATGGCTACACCTTC.

This clonotype has ten or more counts. The genes are TRBV5-1 and TRBJ2-7, with TRBD1 matching over 9 bases. Germline CDR1 and CDR2: SGHRS and YFSETQ. The junction had 12 bases not matched to a gene; V was cut back by 3 bases and J by 2 bases. The CDR3 sequence is 17 residues long. This CDR3 is CASSSPTRQGDPYEQYF. The CDR3 DNA follows: TGCGCCAGCAGCTCACCCACCAGACAGGGGGATCCCTACGAGCAGTACTTC.

The chain joins TRBV30 to TRBJ2-3, with D perhaps given as TRBD1 or TRBD2 (6 bases each). V was trimmed by 7 bases and J by 10 bases, leaving 21 bases between them. The CDR3 is 13 residues long. CDR1 is GTSNPN and CDR2 is SVGIG in the germline V gene (reference sequence). The CDR3 DNA is TGTGCCTCCCTATCGGGGGCCACGTTGGCGCAGTATTTT. This gives the protein CASLSGATLAQYF.

This clonotype was observed many times. The CDR3 here is CASMRYRGTIPDEQFF. The CDR3 DNA reads as TGCGCCAGCATGAGATACAGGGGGACGATCCCTGATGAGCAGTTCTTC. The chain couples TRBV5-1 to TRBJ2-1; 8 positions agree with TRBD1. The CDR3 is 16 residues long. From germline, CDR1 is SGHRS and CDR2 YFSETQ. Trimming removed 6 bases from V and 8 bases from J; junction bases left unmatched: 16.

The table lists this clonotype with many counts. The chain recombines TRBV28 with TRBJ2-3; 8 bases line up with TRBD1. The ends lost 1 base at V and 1 base at J; junction bases unmatched: 7. CDR1 MDHEN and CDR2 SYDVKM come from the germline V gene. The CDR3 is 17 residues long. In nucleotides, the CDR3 is TGTGCCAGCAGTTTATCCTGGGACAGGACCCGCACAGATACGCAGTATTTT. Its translation is CASSLSWDRTRTDTQYF.

This clonotype appeared many times. The chain employs TRBV11-1 and TRBJ2-7, with D possibly matching TRBD2 (5 bases). From germline, CDR1 is SGHAT and CDR2 FQDESV (reference sequence). The CDR3 length is 14 residues. V lost 2 bases, J lost 5 bases, and 13 bases lay in between. The CDR3 sequence is CASSLNGMRDEQYF. The CDR3 DNA is TGTGCCAGCAGCTTAAATGGCATGCGGGACGAGCAGTACTTC.

This clonotype was counted a few times. This chain joins TRBV13 and TRBJ2-5, with TRBD2 matching 9 bases. CDR3 length equals 15 residues. The J segment lost 5 bases and the V segment lost 5 bases, leaving 9 bases of the junction unmatched. Per germline, CDR1 PRHDT and CDR2 FYEKMQ (reference sequence). The CDR3 sequence is CASSGREGRGETQYF. DNA for the CDR3: TGTGCCAGCAGCGGGCGGGAGGGCCGGGGCGAGACCCAGTACTTC.

This clonotype was counted at least ten times. The V call is TRBV6-2 or TRBV6-3, the J call TRBJ2-5; D call uncertain. The CDR3 has 13 amino acids. V was trimmed by 2 bases and J by 8 bases, leaving 12 bases between them. Germline loops: CDR1 MNHEY, CDR2 SVGEGT. CDR3 sequence reads: CASSYPETTTQYF. The CDR3 DNA reads TGTGCCAGCAGTTACCCCGAAACTACAACCCAGTACTTC.